A selection of T cell receptor beta chains follows, all from one sample in a study of OX40 agonist ivuxolimab in advanced cancers. TCRdb's copy holds only in-frame clones and misses some; the assay was immunoSEQ multiplex PCR. Of about 73,000 clones listed, roughly 90% are singletons. The sample here was CD4+ or CD8+ T cells sorted from blood, taken in a trial of the OX40 agonist ivuxolimab. The receptors were gathered from an adult with an advanced solid tumor such as melanoma, head and neck, liver or kidney cancer. Both conserved end residues are part of each CDR3. D genes are given only for firm matches. A row's size may be missing; if present it is once, few, many or a size class.

j_gene,abundance,v_gene,d_gene,CDR3nt,CDR3aa
TRBJ2-5,-,TRBV5-1,-,TGCGCCAGCACCCCGCGAGGGCGGGAGACCCAGTACTTC,CASTPRGRETQYF
TRBJ1-4,-,TRBV9,-,TGTGCCAGCAGCCCCCCAGGTGGGGGTCTAGGAAAACTGTTTTTT,CASSPPGGGLGKLFF
TRBJ2-7,-,TRBV9,TRBD2,TGTGCCAGCAGCGTAGGCGGGGGAGAGCAGTACTTC,CASSVGGGEQYF
TRBJ1-1,-,TRBV11-1,TRBD1,TGTGCCAGCAGCTTGCCAGACAGGGGGAACACTGAAGCTTTCTTT,CASSLPDRGNTEAFF
TRBJ1-5,few,TRBV4-1,-,TGCGCCAGCAGCCAAGTCAGCTATAGCAATCAGCCCCAGCATTTT,CASSQVSYSNQPQHF
TRBJ1-2,-,TRBV6-5,-,TGTGCCAGCAGTTACTCGATGGGGGATCTGGGCTACACCTTC,CASSYSMGDLGYTF
TRBJ2-7,-,TRBV21-1,-,TGTGCCAGCAGCAAAGTAAGGGGAGGATCGTGTCAGTACTTC,CASSKVRGGSCQYF
TRBJ1-1,-,TRBV6-9,TRBD1,TGTGCCAGCAGTTACTTTGGGGGACAGGGAACGAACACTGAAGCTTTCTTT,CASSYFGGQGTNTEAFF
TRBJ1-2,-,TRBV2,-,TGTGCCAGCAGTGAAGTCCCACGGTCAATCCGAAGAAACTATGGCTACACCTTC,CASSEVPRSIRRNYGYTF
TRBJ2-1,-,TRBV10-3,-,TGTGCCATCAGTGAGTTGTGGCAAAGGGACAATGAGCAGTTCTTC,CAISELWQRDNEQFF
TRBJ1-1,-,TRBV9,-,TGTGCCAGCAGCGTAGCTAAGGAAGGGAGTGAAGCTTTCTTT,CASSVAKEGSEAFF
TRBJ2-6,-,TRBV11-2,-,TGTGCCAGCAATGGGGGAGGGGCCAACGTCCTGACTTTC,CASNGGGANVLTF
TRBJ2-7,-,TRBV4-1,TRBD2,TGCGCCAGCAGCCAGGGACTAGCGGGGGACTACTACGAGCAGTACTTC,CASSQGLAGDYYEQYF
TRBJ2-1,-,TRBV5-6,-,TGTGCCAGCAGCTCCGGGACCCCCAATGAGCAGTTCTTC,CASSSGTPNEQFF
TRBJ2-3,-,TRBV6-6,TRBD2,TGTGCCAGCAGTACCCTCGGGGGGGGCACAGATACGCAGTATTTT,CASSTLGGGTDTQYF
TRBJ2-7,-,TRBV27,-,TGTGCCAGCAGTTTTGGCACCTCCTACGAGCAGTACTTC,CASSFGTSYEQYF
TRBJ1-5,-,TRBV7-8,-,TGTGCCAGCAGCTTAGAGCGGGGGCCCAGGGATTTT,CASSLERGPRDF
TRBJ1-5,once,TRBV9,-,TGTGCCAGCAGCGTAGGGGTGGTGGGATCTCGTCAGCCCCAGCATTTT,CASSVGVVGSRQPQHF